The clone carrying this T cell receptor beta chain was seen more than once but under ten times. Authors' data handling: Nucleated cell counts were estimated from reference gene primer amplification. Clones were sequenced by immunoSEQ multiplex PCR, and TCRdb holds only the in-frame ones, with some missing. The DNA gave D and trimming, while V, J and clone size come from that table. The sample lists about 130,000 clones; roughly 74% were seen once. This record belongs to a study of blood T cell repertoires in COVID-19. Turning to the study itself: Acute and convalescent COVID-19 samples came from the United States, Italy and Spain. T cells, B-cell-depleted T cells, or PBMCs provided the cDNA or gDNA that served as material.

Germline loops: CDR1 MNHEY, CDR2 SMNVEV (reference sequence). The V and J ends lost 6 bases and 0 bases respectively, with 5 bases between them. The CDR3 is 12 residues long. The J gene is TRBJ1-2, the V gene TRBV27; perhaps TRBD1 as D (5 bases). The sequenced sample consisted of peripheral blood. The TCR was taken from a man aged 60-69 years with acute or convalescent COVID-19. DNA for the CDR3: TGTGCCAGCAGGACAGCTAACTATGGCTACACCTTC. As protein: CASRTANYGYTF.